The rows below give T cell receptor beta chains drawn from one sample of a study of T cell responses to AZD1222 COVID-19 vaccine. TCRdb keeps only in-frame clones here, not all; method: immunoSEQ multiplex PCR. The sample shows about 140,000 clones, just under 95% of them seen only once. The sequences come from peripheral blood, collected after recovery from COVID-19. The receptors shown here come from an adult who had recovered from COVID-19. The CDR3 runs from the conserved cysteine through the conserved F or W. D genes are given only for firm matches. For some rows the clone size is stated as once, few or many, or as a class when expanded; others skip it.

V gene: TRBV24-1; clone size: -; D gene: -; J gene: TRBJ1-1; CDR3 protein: CATSDHFSPKAFF; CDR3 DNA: TGTGCCACCAGTGACCACTTCAGCCCTAAGGCTTTCTTT
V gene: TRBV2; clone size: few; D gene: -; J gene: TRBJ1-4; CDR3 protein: CASSRTVLEKLFF; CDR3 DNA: TGTGCCAGCAGCCGGACAGTATTAGAAAAACTGTTTTTT
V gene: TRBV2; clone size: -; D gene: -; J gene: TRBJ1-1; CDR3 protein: CASSEVLDTEAFF; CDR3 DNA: TGTGCCAGCAGTGAAGTGCTGGACACTGAAGCTTTCTTT
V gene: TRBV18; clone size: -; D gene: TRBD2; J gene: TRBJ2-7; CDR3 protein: CASSPGLAENYEQYF; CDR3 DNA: TGTGCCAGCTCACCGGGACTAGCGGAGAACTACGAGCAGTACTTC
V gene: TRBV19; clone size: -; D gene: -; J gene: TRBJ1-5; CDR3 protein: CASSDPGGLNQPQHF; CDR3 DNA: TGTGCCAGTAGCGACCCCGGGGGTCTTAATCAGCCCCAGCATTTT
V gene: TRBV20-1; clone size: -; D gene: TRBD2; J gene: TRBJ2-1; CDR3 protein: CSASLRLAVNEQFF; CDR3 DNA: TGCAGTGCTAGTCTACGACTAGCCGTCAATGAGCAGTTCTTC
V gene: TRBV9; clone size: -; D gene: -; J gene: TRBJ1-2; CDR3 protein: CASSVGTSGYTF; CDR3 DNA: TGTGCCAGCAGCGTCGGGACTTCTGGCTACACCTTC
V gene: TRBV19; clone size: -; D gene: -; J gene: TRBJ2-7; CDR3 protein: CASSIGTVEQYF; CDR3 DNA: TGTGCCAGTAGTATTGGAACAGTCGAGCAGTACTTC
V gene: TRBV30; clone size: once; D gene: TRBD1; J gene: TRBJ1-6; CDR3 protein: CAYQGGNSPLHF; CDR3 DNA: TGTGCCTACCAAGGGGGCAATTCACCCCTCCACTTT
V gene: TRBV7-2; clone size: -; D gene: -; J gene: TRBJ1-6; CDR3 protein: CASSLAQRNSPLHF; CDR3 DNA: TGTGCCAGCAGCTTAGCACAGCGCAATTCACCCCTCCACTTT
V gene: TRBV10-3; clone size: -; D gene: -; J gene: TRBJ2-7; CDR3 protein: CAISLGLSSYEQYF; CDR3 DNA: TGTGCCATCAGCCTCGGACTATCGTCCTACGAGCAGTACTTC
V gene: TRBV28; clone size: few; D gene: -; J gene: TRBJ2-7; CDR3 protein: CASSFRGYGQYF; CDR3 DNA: TGTGCCAGCAGTTTTCGGGGGTACGGGCAGTACTTC
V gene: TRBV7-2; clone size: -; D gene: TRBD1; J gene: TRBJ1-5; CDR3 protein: CASSPTGANQPQHF; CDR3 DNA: TGTGCCAGCAGCCCGACAGGGGCGAATCAGCCCCAGCATTTT